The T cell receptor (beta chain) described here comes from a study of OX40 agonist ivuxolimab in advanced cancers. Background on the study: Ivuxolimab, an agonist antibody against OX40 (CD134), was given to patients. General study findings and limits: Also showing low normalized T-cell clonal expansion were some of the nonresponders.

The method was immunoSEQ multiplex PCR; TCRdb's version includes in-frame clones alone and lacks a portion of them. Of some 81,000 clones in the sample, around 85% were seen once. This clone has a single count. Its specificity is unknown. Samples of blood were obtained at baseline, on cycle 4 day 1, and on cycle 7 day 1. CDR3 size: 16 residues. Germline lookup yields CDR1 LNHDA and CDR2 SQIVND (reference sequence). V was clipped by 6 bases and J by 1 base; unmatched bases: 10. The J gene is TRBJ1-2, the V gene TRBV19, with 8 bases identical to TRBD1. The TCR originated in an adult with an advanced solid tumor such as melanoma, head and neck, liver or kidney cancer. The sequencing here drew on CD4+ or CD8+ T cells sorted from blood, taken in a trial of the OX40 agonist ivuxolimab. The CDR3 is CASRTIRTGSNYGYTF. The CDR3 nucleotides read TGTGCCAGTAGGACGATTCGGACAGGGAGTAACTATGGCTACACCTTC.